A selection of T cell receptor beta chains follows, all from one sample in a study of OX40 agonist ivuxolimab in advanced cancers. Only in-frame clones appear in the TCRdb table, and some are missing; sequencing was by immunoSEQ multiplex PCR. Of 60,000 or so clones detected, around 90% appear once; the ten largest clones hold approximately 4.7%. The sequences come from CD4+ or CD8+ T cells sorted from blood, collected in a trial of the OX40 agonist ivuxolimab. Receptors originate from an adult with an advanced solid tumor such as melanoma, head and neck, liver or kidney cancer. Each CDR3 is given with its conserved first and last residue. The D gene is left open where the match is weak. Clone size appears in some rows only: once, few, many, or a class for an expanded clone.

TRBV4-3	TRBD1	-	TRBJ2-7	CASSQGDRSYEQYF	TGCGCCAGCAGCCAGGGGGACAGATCCTACGAGCAGTACTTC
TRBV6-5	-	-	TRBJ1-6	CASSEASPLHF	TGTGCCAGCAGTGAAGCTTCACCCCTCCACTTT
TRBV6-1	TRBD1	-	TRBJ1-5	CASSEDRGGQPQHF	TGTGCCAGCAGCGAAGACAGGGGAGGTCAGCCCCAGCATTTT
TRBV10-2	-	-	TRBJ1-3	CARRRRNTIYF	TGCGCCAGGAGAAGGAGAAACACCATATATTTT
TRBV6-1	-	-	TRBJ2-1	CASSPLDEQFF	TGTGCCAGCAGTCCCCTAGATGAGCAGTTCTTC
TRBV5-1	-	-	TRBJ2-7	CASSWSGAGTEQYF	TGCGCCAGCAGCTGGAGTGGGGCAGGAACTGAGCAGTACTTC
TRBV28	TRBD1	once	TRBJ2-7	CASRSVGTGVYEQYF	TGTGCCAGCAGATCGGTCGGGACAGGGGTCTACGAGCAGTACTTC
TRBV6-6	-	-	TRBJ2-7	CASIGSSYEQYF	TGTGCCAGCATTGGTAGCTCCTACGAGCAGTACTTC
TRBV7-9	-	-	TRBJ2-5	CASTPWPMRETQYF	TGTGCCAGCACCCCATGGCCAATGAGGGAGACCCAGTACTTC
TRBV7-9	TRBD2	-	TRBJ2-2	CASSLLAGHANTGELFF	TGTGCCAGCAGCTTACTAGCGGGTCACGCGAACACCGGGGAGCTGTTTTTT
TRBV5-4	TRBD2	-	TRBJ2-3	CASSPRSGSLSGTQYF	TGTGCCAGCAGCCCACGTAGCGGGAGTTTGTCCGGTACGCAGTATTTT
TRBV29-1	-	-	TRBJ1-2	CSVEDSNYGYTF	TGCAGCGTAGAGGACAGTAACTATGGCTACACCTTC
TRBV7-7	TRBD2	-	TRBJ2-1	CASSPSGSSYNEQFF	TGTGCTAGCAGCCCTAGCGGGAGCTCCTACAATGAGCAGTTCTTC
TRBV7-3	-	-	TRBJ2-7	CASSPLRQISYEQYF	TGTGCCAGCAGCCCCTTGAGACAGATCTCCTACGAGCAGTACTTC
TRBV5-6	TRBD2	-	TRBJ2-3	CASSPGTSGGDTQYF	TGTGCCAGCAGTCCCGGGACTAGCGGGGGGGATACGCAGTATTTT
TRBV23-1	-	-	TRBJ2-7	CASSPTRLYEQYF	TGCGCCAGCAGTCCCACGCGACTTTACGAGCAGTACTTC
TRBV5-1	TRBD1	-	TRBJ2-7	CASSSMGQGANEQYF	TGCGCCAGCAGCTCGATGGGACAGGGTGCCAACGAGCAGTACTTC
TRBV5-1	TRBD1	-	TRBJ1-2	CASRQTGGPNYGYTF	TGCGCCAGCAGGCAGACAGGGGGTCCTAACTATGGCTACACCTTC
TRBV19	-	-	TRBJ1-6	CASSMDKYNSPLHF	TGTGCCAGTAGTATGGATAAGTATAATTCACCCCTCCACTTT
TRBV18	-	-	TRBJ1-5	CASSPLGVGADQPQHF	TGTGCCAGCTCACCACTAGGGGTGGGGGCGGATCAGCCCCAGCATTTT
TRBV6-1	-	-	TRBJ1-1	CASSERGVPTLTTEAFF	TGTGCCAGCAGTGAGAGAGGGGTACCCACCCTAACCACTGAAGCTTTCTTT
TRBV30	-	-	TRBJ1-2	CAWSGGGYGYTF	TGTGCCTGGAGCGGGGGTGGCTATGGCTACACCTTC
TRBV5-1	TRBD2	-	TRBJ2-5	CASRVAGGPEETQYF	TGCGCCAGCAGGGTAGCGGGGGGGCCGGAAGAGACCCAGTACTTC
TRBV2	-	-	TRBJ2-7	CASRVPQEQYF	TGTGCCAGCCGGGTCCCGCAGGAGCAGTACTTC
TRBV25-1	-	-	TRBJ2-4	CASSMSGAKNIQYF	TGTGCCAGCAGTATGTCTGGGGCCAAAAACATTCAGTACTTC
TRBV18	TRBD1	-	TRBJ1-2	CASSPIQPQGIGYGYTF	TGTGCCAGCTCCCCAATTCAGCCACAGGGGATCGGCTATGGCTACACCTTC
TRBV28	TRBD1	once	TRBJ1-5	CASTFLQGPDSNQPQHF	TGTGCCAGCACCTTCCTACAGGGGCCGGATAGCAATCAGCCCCAGCATTTT
TRBV7-3	-	-	TRBJ2-7	CASTLYMPGELEQYF	TGTGCCAGCACCCTCTATATGCCAGGGGAGCTCGAGCAGTACTTC
TRBV15	-	-	TRBJ2-7	CASSPGTYEQYF	TGTGCCAGCTCGCCCGGGACCTACGAGCAGTACTTC
TRBV6-1	TRBD1	-	TRBJ2-3	CASSETVSGGGTDTQYF	TGTGCCAGCAGTGAAACTGTTTCAGGGGGAGGCACAGATACGCAGTATTTT
TRBV5-1	TRBD2	few	TRBJ2-2	CASSPWGGTGELFF	TGCGCCAGCAGCCCATGGGGGGGAACCGGGGAGCTGTTTTTT
TRBV4-1	-	-	TRBJ1-6	CASSQGLLSKEHSPLHF	TGCGCCAGCAGCCAAGGGCTTCTGTCGAAGGAACATTCACCCCTCCACTTT
TRBV5-4	-	-	TRBJ1-3	CASSADRFSGNTIYF	TGTGCCAGCAGCGCTGACAGATTCTCTGGAAACACCATATATTTT
TRBV28	-	-	TRBJ1-1	CASSLRKNTEAFF	TGTGCCAGCAGTTTAAGGAAGAACACTGAAGCTTTCTTT
TRBV6-6	-	-	TRBJ2-5	CASSPDRFQETQYF	TGTGCCAGCAGCCCAGACAGGTTTCAAGAGACCCAGTACTTC
TRBV28	-	-	TRBJ2-2	CARVIVPAANTGELFF	TGTGCCAGAGTTATAGTTCCGGCGGCGAACACCGGGGAGCTGTTTTTT
TRBV6-5	TRBD2	-	TRBJ2-1	CASSYPGRVHNEQFF	TGTGCCAGCAGTTATCCGGGGAGGGTTCACAATGAGCAGTTCTTC
TRBV5-1	-	-	TRBJ2-3	CASSLVGGSTDTQYF	TGCGCCAGCAGCTTGGTAGGGGGGAGCACAGATACGCAGTATTTT
TRBV7-2	TRBD2	-	TRBJ2-1	CASSLEPGTSGSNEQFF	TGTGCCAGCAGCTTGGAGCCCGGGACTAGCGGGAGTAATGAGCAGTTCTTC
TRBV5-1	-	-	TRBJ1-6	CASSLGLAYNSPLHF	TGCGCCAGCAGCTTGGGATTAGCCTATAATTCACCCCTCCACTTT
TRBV6-6	-	-	TRBJ1-1	CASSYSNGAHF	TGTGCCAGCAGTTACTCGAATGGGGCGCATTTC
TRBV10-3	-	-	TRBJ1-4	CAISDFFSGANGNEKLFF	TGTGCCATCAGTGATTTTTTTTCGGGGGCCAACGGAAATGAAAAACTGTTTTTT
TRBV15	-	-	TRBJ1-2	CATSRAQPNYGYTF	TGTGCCACCAGCAGAGCACAACCTAACTATGGCTACACCTTC
TRBV19	-	-	TRBJ2-6	CASSPAPGLVLSSGANVLTF	TGTGCCAGTAGTCCGGCCCCGGGGCTCGTTTTGAGCTCTGGGGCCAACGTCCTGACTTTC
TRBV27	-	-	TRBJ1-4	CASSLSAGTNEKLFF	TGTGCCAGCAGTTTATCGGCCGGGACTAATGAAAAACTGTTTTTT